This TCR beta chain was profiled in a study of blood T cell repertoires in COVID-19. From germline, CDR1 is SEHNR and CDR2 FQNEAQ (reference sequence). CDR3 length: 15 residues. Germline trimming cut 1 base from V and 10 bases from J; bases unmatched to any gene: 6. Clones were sequenced by immunoSEQ multiplex PCR, and TCRdb holds only the in-frame ones, with some missing. The sample consists of about 78,000 clones, 90% of them appearing once. The V gene is TRBV7-9, the J gene TRBJ2-1, with 11 bases matching TRBD1. The receptor's source is a woman of 80 years or more with active or convalescent COVID-19. The sample consisted of peripheral blood. The CDR3 DNA is TGTGCCAGCAGCTTAGGCGGGACAGGGGGTCGGGAGCAGTTCTTC. This codes for CASSLGGTGGREQFF.